This is a list of T cell receptor beta chains from one sample in a study of T cells after yellow fever vaccination. MiXCR, run by TCRdb on the 5' RACE reads, gives a single entry per CDR3 protein. The data hold 450,000 to 650,000 distinct CDR3 sequences, with 20% to 25% observed a single time. The sample here was PBMCs, taken roughly 20 days after the first yellow fever vaccination. Receptors were obtained from a man aged 18 to 35 who received the YFV17D yellow fever vaccine. CDR3s include the opening cysteine and the closing phenylalanine or tryptophan. D genes are given only for firm matches. Clone size is stated in some rows and not others, as once, few, many or a class when expanded.

j_call,d_call,clone_size,v_call,cdr3_nt,cdr3_aa
TRBJ2-1,-,few,TRBV24-1,TGTGCCACCAGTGGTAGACAGTCCTCCTACAATGAGCAGTTCTTC,CATSGRQSSYNEQFF
TRBJ2-3,-,many,TRBV7-2,TGTGCCAGCAGCTTAGGGACTCCCCGCACAGATACGCAGTATTTT,CASSLGTPRTDTQYF
TRBJ1-5,-,few,TRBV27,TGTGCCAGCAGTGGGGGGGCGGGACATCTCGGTCAGCCCCAGCATTTT,CASSGGAGHLGQPQHF
TRBJ2-1,TRBD2,-,TRBV20-1,TGCAGTGCTAAGGAGCGGGGGGACGGTGAGCAGTTCTTC,CSAKERGDGEQFF
TRBJ2-1,TRBD2,-,TRBV4-2,TGTGCCAGCAGCCAAGAGGTGAGCGGGGGGCCGTACAATGAGCAGTTCTTC,CASSQEVSGGPYNEQFF
TRBJ2-7,-,-,TRBV7-9,TGTGCCAGCAGCTTAGCGCTAAGGGGGTCCGAGCAGTACTTC,CASSLALRGSEQYF
TRBJ1-1,-,many,TRBV19,TGTGCCAGTAGTATAGGGATGAACACTGAAGCTTTCTTT,CASSIGMNTEAFF
TRBJ2-5,-,few,TRBV29-1,TGCAGCGTTTCGTACCGGCGGGGCCCTCAAGAGACCCAGTACTTC,CSVSYRRGPQETQYF
TRBJ1-1,-,-,TRBV5-1,TGCGCCAGCACCTGGTCCGGGGATGGGGTTGGCACTGAAGCTTTCTTT,CASTWSGDGVGTEAFF
TRBJ2-2,TRBD2,few,TRBV4-1,TGCGCCAGCAGCCAAGCGACTAGCGGGCTAAACACCGGGGAGCTGTTTTTT,CASSQATSGLNTGELFF
TRBJ1-5,TRBD1,-,TRBV11-2,TGTGCCAGCAGCGGACGGGGGACAGGGGGCACTCGCAATCAGCCCCAGCATTTT,CASSGRGTGGTRNQPQHF
TRBJ1-6,-,-,TRBV27,TGTGCCAGCAGCCGGACCGCTCTCCCCGGCTCCTATAATTCACCCCTCCACTTT,CASSRTALPGSYNSPLHF
TRBJ1-2,-,once,TRBV29-1,TGCAGCGTTGACGAGGTGAGGGACTATGGCTACACCTTC,CSVDEVRDYGYTF
TRBJ2-2,-,-,TRBV19,TGTGCCAGTAGAAGTTGGGAGTTCACTATTCGAACCGGGGAGCTGTTTTTT,CASRSWEFTIRTGELFF
TRBJ2-5,-,few,TRBV7-7,TGTGCTAGCAGCGGCCCCGGGGGACCGATGGAGACCCAGTACTTC,CASSGPGGPMETQYF
TRBJ2-2,TRBD2,many,TRBV15,TGTGCCACAAGACTAGCGGGGAACACCGGGGAGCTGTTTTTT,CATRLAGNTGELFF
TRBJ1-1,TRBD1,-,TRBV5-4,TGTGCCAGCAGCTTCGACAGGGCTAACACTGAAGCTTTCTTT,CASSFDRANTEAFF
TRBJ2-5,-,few,TRBV7-9,TGTGCCAGCAGCTTAGCGGAGCCGGCGGTGGAGACCCAGTACTTC,CASSLAEPAVETQYF
TRBJ1-3,-,-,TRBV12-3/TRBV12-4,TGTGCCAGCAGTACCACAGGGCATGGAAACACCATATATTTT,CASSTTGHGNTIYF
TRBJ1-1,-,-,TRBV4-3,TGCGCCAGCAGCCAACGGGCATCCGAGGGTGCTTTCTTT,CASSQRASEGAFF
TRBJ2-1,-,-,TRBV7-7,TGTGCTAGCAGCCTAAGGGCAGGGACAAGCTCCTACAATGAGCAGTTCTTC,CASSLRAGTSSYNEQFF
TRBJ2-1,TRBD2,few,TRBV9,TGTGCCAGCAGCGTAGCCGGGGGGGGCTACAATGAGCAGTTCTTC,CASSVAGGGYNEQFF